The 11 T cell receptor beta chains given below trace back to one sample, sequenced in a study of graft-versus-host responses after intestinal transplantation. Data came from immunoSEQ multiplex PCR; TCRdb stores just in-frame clones and leaves some out. The repertoire holds 9,500 to 15,000 clones, with over 70% as singletons. Graft specimens yielded both intraepithelial and lamina propria lymphocytes. Material: ileum tissue, obtained around 140 days after intestinal transplantation. Every receptor here comes from a human patient who received an intestinal transplant, so some T cells may come from the graft donor.

This rearrangement joins TRBV2 to TRBJ2-1; 9 nucleotides line up with TRBD2. Trimming took 5 bases from V and 6 from J; bases not matched to a gene: 8. Germline CDR1 is SNHLY and CDR2 is FYNNEI. The CDR3 is made up of 15 amino acids. The CDR3 DNA sequence: TGTGCCAGCAGTACTCTAGCGGGACTCGGCAATGAGCAGTTCTTC. It translates to CASSTLAGLGNEQFF.

Only a few counts were recorded for this clone. The V call is TRBV15, the J call TRBJ1-1; D not certain. The CDR3 is made up of 16 amino acids. CDR1 and CDR2 from the germline V gene are LNHNV and YYDKDF (reference sequence). The germline V and J ends were trimmed by 0 bases and 0 bases, with 11 bases remaining between them. CDR3 amino acids: CATSRDVAVMNTEAFF. The CDR3 bases are TGTGCCACCAGCAGAGATGTCGCAGTCATGAACACTGAAGCTTTCTTT.

The chain joins TRBV7-9 to TRBJ1-2; a weak D match, TRBD1 (5 bases). CDR3 length: 13 residues. Germline values: CDR1 SEHNR, CDR2 FQNEAQ (reference sequence). The ends were cut back, 2 bases at V and 2 bases at J, with 6 bases in the middle. This CDR3 is CASSLRTNYGYTF. The CDR3 nucleotides are TGTGCCAGCAGCTTAAGGACAAACTATGGCTACACCTTC.

The gene calls are TRBV11-1 and TRBJ2-5; 13 bases are a match to TRBD2. CDR3 length: 16 amino acids. Losses at the gene ends were 5 bases for V and 5 bases for J; bases not matched to a gene: 8. Looked up from germline, CDR1 is SGHAT and CDR2 is FQDESV (reference sequence). The CDR3 loop reads CASSRTSGSEGETQYF. The CDR3 DNA is TGTGCCAGCAGCCGGACTAGCGGGAGTGAGGGGGAGACCCAGTACTTC. Supplemented by reference TRBV11-1 and TRBJ2-5, the full variable domain reads EAEVAQSPRYKITEKSQAVAFWCDPISGHATLYWYRQILGQGPELLVQFQDESVVDDSQLPKDRFSAERLKGVDSTLKIQPAELGDSAMYLCASSRTSGSEGETQYFGPGTRLLVL.

This clone was counted once. Additional DNA sequences in this sample encode the identical CDR3. This chain uses TRBV19 with TRBJ1-2, with TRBD1 identical over 10 bases. Germline assignment: CDR1 LNHDA and CDR2 SQIVND (reference sequence). V shed 5 bases and J 8 bases; nucleotides not matched to a gene: 5. The CDR3 spans 13 residues. For the CDR3, the DNA is TGTGCCAGTAGTCCGAGGGACAGGGGAGGCTACACCTTC. It encodes CASSPRDRGGYTF.

V usage is TRBV5-4 and J usage is TRBJ2-1, with D possibly matching TRBD2 (6 bases). The germline V and J ends were trimmed by 4 bases and 0 bases, with 17 bases remaining between them. The CDR3 is made up of 17 amino acids. CDR1 SGHNT and CDR2 YYREEE come from the germline V gene (reference sequence). The CDR3, as DNA: TGTGCCAGCAGCCCAACCTCGGACGGGAGCTCCTACAATGAGCAGTTCTTC. Translating gives CASSPTSDGSSYNEQFF. The variable domain in full, completed from reference TRBV5-4 and TRBJ2-1, reads ETGVTQSPTHLIKTRGQQVTLRCSSQSGHNTVSWYQQALGQGPQFIFQYYREEENGRGNFPPRFSGLQFPNYSSELNVNALELDDSALYLCASSPTSDGSSYNEQFFGPGTRLTVL.

The chain couples TRBV18 to TRBJ2-5; TRBD2 aligns across 12 bases. This CDR3 region has 18 residues. J was trimmed by 2 bases and V by 4 bases; bases with no gene match: 11. The germline V gene has CDR1 KGHSH and CDR2 LQKENI. This chain's CDR3 is CASSQSLAGGTGQETQYF. Written as DNA, the CDR3 is TGTGCCAGCTCACAATCACTAGCGGGGGGTACCGGTCAAGAGACCCAGTACTTC.

V usage is TRBV27 and J usage is TRBJ2-4; the D is unclear. CDR1 is MNHEY and CDR2 is SMNVEV in the germline V gene (reference sequence). The CDR3 contains 14 residues. V was pared by 3 bases and J by 6 bases, with 12 bases between. The CDR3 here is CASSLDSSGNIQYF. In DNA, the CDR3 is TGTGCCAGCAGTTTGGATAGTTCAGGAAACATTCAGTACTTC.

The rearrangement links TRBV6-6 to TRBJ1-2, with 9 bases aligning to TRBD1. CDR1 and CDR2 (germline): MNHNY, SVGAGI (reference sequence). This CDR3 comprises 15 residues. V lost 8 bases to trimming and J lost 2 bases; unmatched junction nucleotides: 9. CDR3 amino acids: CASRGTGSGNYGYTF. CDR3 coding DNA: TGTGCCAGCCGCGGGACAGGGTCGGGGAACTATGGCTACACCTTC.

The V and J genes are TRBV25-1 and TRBJ2-1; perhaps TRBD2 as D (5 bases). Germline loops: CDR1 MGHDK, CDR2 SYGVNS. V gave up 4 bases and J gave up 0 bases, with 7 bases separating them. The CDR3 is 14 residues long. The CDR3 DNA reads as TGTGCCAGCAGTGCGGGGAGCTCCTACAATGAGCAGTTCTTC. Protein sequence: CASSAGSSYNEQFF.

This clone showed up just once. The chain is built from TRBV27 and TRBJ1-2; TRBD1 is a possible D gene (6 bases). The CDR3 extends over 13 amino acids. Germline values: CDR1 MNHEY, CDR2 SMNVEV (reference sequence). Trimming took 3 bases from V and 2 from J, leaving 7 bases between them. The CDR3 DNA reads TGTGCCAGCAGTTTGGGACAAAACTATGGCTACACCTTC. Encoded protein: CASSLGQNYGYTF.